A single sample gave rise to the 8 T cell receptor beta chains below, sequenced in a study of T cell responses to AZD1222 COVID-19 vaccine (dated by TCRdb to 2020 to 2023). This specimen's time point label, per the study, means: baseline before first vaccination. The library relied on the immunoSEQ multiplex PCR assay. TCRdb mirrors the immuneACCESS table, restricted to in-frame sequences. Some clones are absent from its copies; in checked studies, under half trace to an unresolved V gene, and the reason for the others is unknown. The sample includes 100,000 to 150,000 clones, with approximately 83% observed a single time. Together, the top ten hold approximately 8.5% of the sample. Sequencing was performed on peripheral blood, taken on day 0 of AZD1222 vaccination. Receptors originate from an adult in good health.

The chain links TRBV6-5 to TRBJ1-4, with 7 bases that match TRBD1. Germline CDR1 MNHEY, CDR2 SVGAGI. The junction had 9 bases not matched to a gene; V was cut back by 6 bases and J by 8 bases. The CDR3 consists of 14 residues. CDR3 sequence reads: CASRPTGKREKLFF. DNA for the CDR3: TGTGCCAGCAGACCGACAGGGAAGCGGGAAAAACTGTTTTTT.

The chain is built from TRBV28 and TRBJ2-7, with TRBD2 matching over 12 bases. The V gene's germline CDR1 is MDHEN and CDR2 SYDVKM. The V segment lost 3 bases and the J segment 1 base; nucleotides outside the gene matches: 4. The CDR3 runs 16 residues. The chain's CDR3 is CASSFTSGRPSYEQYF. CDR3 DNA sequence: TGTGCCAGCAGTTTTACTAGCGGGAGGCCGTCCTACGAGCAGTACTTC.

The chain joins TRBV6-5 to TRBJ1-5; weak D call: TRBD1 (5 bases). Germline CDR1 MNHEY, CDR2 SVGAGI. Trimming removed 8 bases at V and 7 bases at J, with 18 bases between. The CDR3 loop spans 14 amino acids. CDR3 region: CASGPGGPGQPQHF. CDR3 DNA sequence: TGTGCCAGCGGGCCCGGGGGTCCCGGACAGCCCCAGCATTTT.

The CDR3 sequence is CASSFGTGAYEQYF. The CDR3 bases are TGTGCCAGCAGCTTTGGGACAGGGGCCTACGAGCAGTACTTC. V usage is TRBV9 and J usage is TRBJ2-7, with 10 nucleotides matching TRBD1. Germline V lookup: CDR1 SGDLS, CDR2 YYNGEE. The CDR3 contains 14 residues. With 4 bases clipped from V and 2 bases from J, the junction kept 3 bases outside the gene matches.

V gene TRBV6-5 combines with J gene TRBJ1-1; 7 bases match TRBD1. V shed 6 bases, J shed 6 bases, and the junction held 4 bases outside the gene matches. The CDR3 is 12 residues long. The germline V gene encodes CDR1 MNHEY and CDR2 SVGAGI. The CDR3 coding sequence is TGTGCCAGCAGAGACAGGGCGGCTGAAGCTTTCTTT. Encoded protein: CASRDRAAEAFF.

The chain combines TRBV6-5 with TRBJ2-7; 7 nucleotides match TRBD1. The CDR3 extends over 15 amino acids. Germline V gene lookup returns CDR1 MNHEY and CDR2 SVGAGI. V trimming: 6 bases; J trimming: 2 bases; junction bases outside the gene matches: 10. CDR3 nucleotides: TGTGCCAGCAGCCCGCGACAGGGTTTCACCTACGAGCAGTACTTC. It codes for CASSPRQGFTYEQYF.

The chain employs TRBV3-1 (or the pseudogene TRBV3-2) and TRBJ2-3, with 8 bases lining up with TRBD2. The CDR3 extends over 16 amino acids. Trimming took 4 bases from V and 0 from J; bases not matched to a gene: 6. Germline CDR1 and CDR2: LGHDT and YNNKEL (reference sequence). This CDR3 is CASSPRLATSTDTQYF. The CDR3 bases are TGTGCCAGCAGCCCCCGACTAGCGACGAGCACAGATACGCAGTATTTT.

The chain recombines TRBV28 with TRBJ2-7; TRBD2 aligns across 15 bases. The V and J ends lost 6 bases and 5 bases, in that order; junction bases with no gene match: 11. The CDR3 is 17 amino acids. Germline loops: CDR1 MDHEN, CDR2 SYDVKM. Here the CDR3 reads CASSPLGTSGGRDEQYF. CDR3 coding DNA: TGTGCCAGCAGCCCTCTTGGGACTAGCGGGGGGAGGGACGAGCAGTACTTC.